This is a list of T cell receptor beta chains from one sample in a study of T cells after posttransplantation cyclophosphamide. The method was immunoSEQ multiplex PCR; TCRdb's version includes in-frame clones alone and lacks a portion of them. This sample has approximately 20,000 clones, with 75% to 90% found just once. Sequenced material: PBMCs, taken about 360 days after allogeneic stem cell transplant with calcineurin inhibitor and methotrexate. The source is a female patient under 45 who received an allogeneic stem cell transplant from an unrelated donor, was CMV-positive, and had acute and chronic GVHD. T cells may partly derive from the graft donor. Both conserved end residues are part of each CDR3. The D gene is left open where the match is weak. The listing skips clone size in some rows; elsewhere it reads once, few, many or a size class.

clone_size d_call j_call v_call cdr3_nt cdr3_aa
. . TRBJ2-5 TRBV30 TGTGCCTGGGACTCAGGGGTCCAAGAGACCCAGTACTTC CAWDSGVQETQYF
. . TRBJ1-5 TRBV5-1 TGCGCCAGCAGCCCCGGAGGGCGCGGGAATCAGCCCCAGCATTTT CASSPGGRGNQPQHF
. . TRBJ2-6 TRBV5-5 TGTGCCAGCAGCTTCCACTCTGGGGCCAACGTCCTGACTTTC CASSFHSGANVLTF
. TRBD2 TRBJ2-1 TRBV14 TGTGCCAGCAGCTCCCCTCCTAGCGGTCCCAATGAGCAGTTCTTC CASSSPPSGPNEQFF
. . TRBJ1-2 TRBV29-1 TGCAGCGTTGAACCCGGACAACACGGCTACACCTTC CSVEPGQHGYTF
once TRBD2 TRBJ2-1 TRBV6-4 TGTGCCAGCAGTGAGGCTAGCGGGAGCCATGAGCAGTTCTTC CASSEASGSHEQFF
. TRBD2 TRBJ2-6 TRBV29-1 TGCAGCGTTGGTGGTAGCGGGAGGGGAGAGGAGTGGAGAGGGGCCAACGTCCTGACTTTC CSVGGSGRGEEWRGANVLTF
. . TRBJ1-2 TRBV11-3 TGTGCCAGCAGCTTAGGGCCCGTGGGTGTACAGGGCGAAGGCTACACCTTC CASSLGPVGVQGEGYTF
. TRBD2 TRBJ2-7 TRBV27 TGTGCCAGCAGTCCCCCACTAGCGGTTACCTACGAGCAGTACTTC CASSPPLAVTYEQYF
. TRBD2 TRBJ2-5 TRBV10-2 TGCGCCAGCAGTGCCCCTCTAGCGGGAGGCCAAGAGACCCAGTACTTC CASSAPLAGGQETQYF
. . TRBJ2-7 TRBV5-4 TGTGCCAGCAGACCCGGGTCGCAACGGGGTCGCTCCTACGAGCAGTACTTC CASRPGSQRGRSYEQYF
few TRBD2 TRBJ2-1 TRBV9 TGTGCCAGCAGCGCCGAGGGACTAGCGCTACCGGAGAGGAATGAGCAGTTCTTC CASSAEGLALPERNEQFF
. . TRBJ2-1 TRBV27 TGTGCCAGCAGTTTAGCACGGAGCTCCTACAATGAGCAGTTCTTC CASSLARSSYNEQFF
. . TRBJ1-1 TRBV27 TGTGCCAGCAGTACCGGACAGACGAACACTGAAGCTTTCTTT CASSTGQTNTEAFF
. . TRBJ2-5 TRBV6-5 TGTGCCAGCAGTTTTCGACAGCAAGAGACCCAGTACTTC CASSFRQQETQYF
. TRBD1 TRBJ1-1 TRBV2 TGTGCCAGCAGTGAGGTGACAGGGGGGAACACTGAAGCTTTCTTT CASSEVTGGNTEAFF
. . TRBJ2-3 TRBV27 TGTGCCAGCAGCCGCCTTGACTATTCCACAGATACGCAGTATTTT CASSRLDYSTDTQYF
. . TRBJ2-3 TRBV7-9 TGTGCCAGCAGCTTAGCGGGGGCGCCCACAGATACGCAGTATTTT CASSLAGAPTDTQYF
. . TRBJ2-5 TRBV2 TGTGCCAGCAGTGAGGGGGACTTTAGCAGAGAGACCCAGTACTTC CASSEGDFSRETQYF
. . TRBJ2-1 TRBV7-9 TGTGCCAGCAGCTTAGCCAGCTCCTACAATGAGCAGTTCTTC CASSLASSYNEQFF
. TRBD2 TRBJ2-2 TRBV4-3 TGCGCCAGCAGCCAGGGACTAGACGGCACCGGGGAGCTGTTTTTT CASSQGLDGTGELFF
. . TRBJ2-3 TRBV12-5 TGTGCTAGTGACACCCAAACAGATACGCAGTATTTT CASDTQTDTQYF
. . TRBJ1-4 TRBV29-1 TGCAGCGTTGAAGGAACAGGAGATAATGAAAAACTGTTTTTT CSVEGTGDNEKLFF
. . TRBJ2-3 TRBV5-1 TGCGCCAGCAGCTTTTCACAAGGAGGTACGCAGTATTTT CASSFSQGGTQYF
. TRBD2 TRBJ2-7 TRBV25-1 TGTGCCAGCAGCCGACTAGCGGGGCTCGGCGAGCAGTACTTC CASSRLAGLGEQYF